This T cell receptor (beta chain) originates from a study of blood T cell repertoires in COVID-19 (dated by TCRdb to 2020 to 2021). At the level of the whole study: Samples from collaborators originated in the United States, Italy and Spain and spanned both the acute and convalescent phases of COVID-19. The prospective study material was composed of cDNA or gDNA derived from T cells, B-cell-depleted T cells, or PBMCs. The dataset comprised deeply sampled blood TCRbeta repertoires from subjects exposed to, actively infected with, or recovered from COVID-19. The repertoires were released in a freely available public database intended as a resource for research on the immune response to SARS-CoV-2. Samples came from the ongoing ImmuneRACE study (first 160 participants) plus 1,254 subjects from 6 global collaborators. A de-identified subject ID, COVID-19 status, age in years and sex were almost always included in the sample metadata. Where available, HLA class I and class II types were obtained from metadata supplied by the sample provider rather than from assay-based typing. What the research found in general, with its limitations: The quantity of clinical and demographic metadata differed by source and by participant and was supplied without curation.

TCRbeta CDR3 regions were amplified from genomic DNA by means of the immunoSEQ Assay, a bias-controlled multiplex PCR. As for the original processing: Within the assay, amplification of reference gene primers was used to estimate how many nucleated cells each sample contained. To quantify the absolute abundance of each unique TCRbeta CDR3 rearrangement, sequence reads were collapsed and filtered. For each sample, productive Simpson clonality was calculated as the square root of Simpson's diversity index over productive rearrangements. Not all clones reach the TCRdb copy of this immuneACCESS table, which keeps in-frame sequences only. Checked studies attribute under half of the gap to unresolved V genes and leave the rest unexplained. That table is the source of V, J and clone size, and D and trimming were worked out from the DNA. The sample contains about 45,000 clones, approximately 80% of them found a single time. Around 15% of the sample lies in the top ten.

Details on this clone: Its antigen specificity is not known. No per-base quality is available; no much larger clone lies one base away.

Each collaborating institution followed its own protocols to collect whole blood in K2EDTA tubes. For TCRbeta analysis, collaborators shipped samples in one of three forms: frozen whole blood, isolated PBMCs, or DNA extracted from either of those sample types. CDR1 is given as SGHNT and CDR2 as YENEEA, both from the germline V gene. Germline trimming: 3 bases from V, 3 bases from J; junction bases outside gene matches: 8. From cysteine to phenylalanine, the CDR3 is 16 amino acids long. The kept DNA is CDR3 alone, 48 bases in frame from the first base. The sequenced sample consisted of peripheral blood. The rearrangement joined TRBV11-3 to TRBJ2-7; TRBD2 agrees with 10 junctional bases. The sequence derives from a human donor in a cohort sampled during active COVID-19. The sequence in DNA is TGTGCCAGCAGCTTTTCCGGGACTAGCGTTTACTACGAGCAGTACTTC. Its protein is CASSFSGTSVYYEQYF. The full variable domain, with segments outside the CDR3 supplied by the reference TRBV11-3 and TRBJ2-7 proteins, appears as EAGVVQSPRYKIIEKKQPVAFWCNPISGHNTLYWYLQNLGQGPELLIRYENEEAVDDSQLPKDRFSAERLKGVDSTLKIQPAELGDSAVYLCASSFSGTSVYYEQYFGPGTRLTVT.